This T cell receptor (beta chain) was found in a study of OX40 agonist ivuxolimab in advanced cancers. Turning to the study itself: All patients had ivuxolimab intravenously every 2 weeks at 0.01 to 10 mg/kg.

Clones were read by immunoSEQ multiplex PCR, and TCRdb kept only the in-frame ones, dropping some. Of roughly 99,000 clones listed, around 93% are singletons. Germline CDR1 MNHNS, CDR2 SASEGT. J lost 6 bases, V lost 2 bases, and 7 bases had no gene match. CDR3 length: 15 amino acids. This receptor was taken from an adult with an advanced solid tumor such as melanoma, head and neck, liver or kidney cancer. Here the sequenced sample was CD4+ or CD8+ T cells sorted from blood, taken in a trial of the OX40 agonist ivuxolimab. The chain joins TRBV6-1 to TRBJ2-1; 7 bases match TRBD2. The CDR3 sequence is CASSELAGESNEQFF. The CDR3, as DNA: TGTGCCAGCAGTGAACTCGCGGGAGAGAGCAATGAGCAGTTCTTC.